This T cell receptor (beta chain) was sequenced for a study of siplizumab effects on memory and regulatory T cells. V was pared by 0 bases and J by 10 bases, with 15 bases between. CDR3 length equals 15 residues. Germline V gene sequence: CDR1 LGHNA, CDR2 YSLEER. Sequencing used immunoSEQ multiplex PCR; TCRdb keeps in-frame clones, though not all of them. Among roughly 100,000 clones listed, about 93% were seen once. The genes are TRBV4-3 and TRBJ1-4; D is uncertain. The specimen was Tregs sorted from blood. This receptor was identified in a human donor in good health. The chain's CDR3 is CASSQEWDFIVKLFF. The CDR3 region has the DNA TGCGCCAGCAGCCAAGAATGGGATTTCATAGTAAAACTGTTTTTT.